Listed below are T cell receptor beta chains from one sample, sequenced in a study of OX40 agonist ivuxolimab in advanced cancers. Sequencing used immunoSEQ multiplex PCR; TCRdb keeps in-frame clones, though not all of them. The table includes 70,000 to 80,000 clones, roughly 92% detected once. The sequenced sample was CD4+ or CD8+ T cells sorted from blood, obtained in a trial of the OX40 agonist ivuxolimab. All receptors come from an adult with an advanced solid tumor such as melanoma, head and neck, liver or kidney cancer. CDR3s leave out the opening cysteine and the closing phenylalanine or tryptophan.

TRBV25-1	TRBJ2-3	ASSENSGLRGTDTQY
TRBV7-2	TRBJ1-3	ASSLQPQGAGNTIY
TRBV4-1	TRBJ1-5	ASSSTGTVNQPQH
TRBV29-1	TRBJ2-2	SVRTVQAGTGELF
TRBV5-6	TRBJ1-1	ASSPASLWTEAF
TRBV5-6	TRBJ1-3	ASSGGQRLSGNTIY
TRBV5-1	TRBJ2-5	ASSLGGVQETQY
TRBV27	TRBJ2-7	ASQQGGVGPLSYEQY
TRBV27	TRBJ1-5	ASSLSQSGGRNQPQH
TRBV30	TRBJ2-7	AWSGGGTGKQY
TRBV19	TRBJ1-3	ASSNRDRGSSGNTIY
TRBV27	TRBJ2-7	TSSPQGRTYEQY
TRBV9	TRBJ2-3	ASSSFTDTQY
TRBV30	TRBJ1-5	AWNRDSNQPQH
TRBV4-1	TRBJ1-2	ASSQEPEGQGYNYGYT
TRBV5-4	TRBJ2-5	ASSLEGTSVETQY
TRBV15	TRBJ2-4	ATELAGAKNIQY
TRBV6-5	TRBJ2-7	ASSHYRGYEQY
TRBV4-3	TRBJ2-7	ASSQDRQPYEQY
TRBV11-2	TRBJ2-1	ASSALTGPTPYNEQF
TRBV19	TRBJ2-5	ASSIGGLARETQY
TRBV2	TRBJ2-1	ASTLARSYNEQF
TRBV6-5	TRBJ1-5	ASSYDRGQDQPQH
TRBV9	TRBJ1-1	ASSVAGVGTEAF
TRBV29-1	TRBJ2-7	SVSQLKDGGEQY
TRBV30	TRBJ1-2	AVGQATFGYGYT
TRBV5-1	TRBJ1-2	ASSVGGLGEGYT
TRBV19	TRBJ2-7	ASSKGTGVYEQY
TRBV18	TRBJ1-5	ASSPQGGDNQPQH
TRBV30	TRBJ2-7	AWSGMLSVYEQY